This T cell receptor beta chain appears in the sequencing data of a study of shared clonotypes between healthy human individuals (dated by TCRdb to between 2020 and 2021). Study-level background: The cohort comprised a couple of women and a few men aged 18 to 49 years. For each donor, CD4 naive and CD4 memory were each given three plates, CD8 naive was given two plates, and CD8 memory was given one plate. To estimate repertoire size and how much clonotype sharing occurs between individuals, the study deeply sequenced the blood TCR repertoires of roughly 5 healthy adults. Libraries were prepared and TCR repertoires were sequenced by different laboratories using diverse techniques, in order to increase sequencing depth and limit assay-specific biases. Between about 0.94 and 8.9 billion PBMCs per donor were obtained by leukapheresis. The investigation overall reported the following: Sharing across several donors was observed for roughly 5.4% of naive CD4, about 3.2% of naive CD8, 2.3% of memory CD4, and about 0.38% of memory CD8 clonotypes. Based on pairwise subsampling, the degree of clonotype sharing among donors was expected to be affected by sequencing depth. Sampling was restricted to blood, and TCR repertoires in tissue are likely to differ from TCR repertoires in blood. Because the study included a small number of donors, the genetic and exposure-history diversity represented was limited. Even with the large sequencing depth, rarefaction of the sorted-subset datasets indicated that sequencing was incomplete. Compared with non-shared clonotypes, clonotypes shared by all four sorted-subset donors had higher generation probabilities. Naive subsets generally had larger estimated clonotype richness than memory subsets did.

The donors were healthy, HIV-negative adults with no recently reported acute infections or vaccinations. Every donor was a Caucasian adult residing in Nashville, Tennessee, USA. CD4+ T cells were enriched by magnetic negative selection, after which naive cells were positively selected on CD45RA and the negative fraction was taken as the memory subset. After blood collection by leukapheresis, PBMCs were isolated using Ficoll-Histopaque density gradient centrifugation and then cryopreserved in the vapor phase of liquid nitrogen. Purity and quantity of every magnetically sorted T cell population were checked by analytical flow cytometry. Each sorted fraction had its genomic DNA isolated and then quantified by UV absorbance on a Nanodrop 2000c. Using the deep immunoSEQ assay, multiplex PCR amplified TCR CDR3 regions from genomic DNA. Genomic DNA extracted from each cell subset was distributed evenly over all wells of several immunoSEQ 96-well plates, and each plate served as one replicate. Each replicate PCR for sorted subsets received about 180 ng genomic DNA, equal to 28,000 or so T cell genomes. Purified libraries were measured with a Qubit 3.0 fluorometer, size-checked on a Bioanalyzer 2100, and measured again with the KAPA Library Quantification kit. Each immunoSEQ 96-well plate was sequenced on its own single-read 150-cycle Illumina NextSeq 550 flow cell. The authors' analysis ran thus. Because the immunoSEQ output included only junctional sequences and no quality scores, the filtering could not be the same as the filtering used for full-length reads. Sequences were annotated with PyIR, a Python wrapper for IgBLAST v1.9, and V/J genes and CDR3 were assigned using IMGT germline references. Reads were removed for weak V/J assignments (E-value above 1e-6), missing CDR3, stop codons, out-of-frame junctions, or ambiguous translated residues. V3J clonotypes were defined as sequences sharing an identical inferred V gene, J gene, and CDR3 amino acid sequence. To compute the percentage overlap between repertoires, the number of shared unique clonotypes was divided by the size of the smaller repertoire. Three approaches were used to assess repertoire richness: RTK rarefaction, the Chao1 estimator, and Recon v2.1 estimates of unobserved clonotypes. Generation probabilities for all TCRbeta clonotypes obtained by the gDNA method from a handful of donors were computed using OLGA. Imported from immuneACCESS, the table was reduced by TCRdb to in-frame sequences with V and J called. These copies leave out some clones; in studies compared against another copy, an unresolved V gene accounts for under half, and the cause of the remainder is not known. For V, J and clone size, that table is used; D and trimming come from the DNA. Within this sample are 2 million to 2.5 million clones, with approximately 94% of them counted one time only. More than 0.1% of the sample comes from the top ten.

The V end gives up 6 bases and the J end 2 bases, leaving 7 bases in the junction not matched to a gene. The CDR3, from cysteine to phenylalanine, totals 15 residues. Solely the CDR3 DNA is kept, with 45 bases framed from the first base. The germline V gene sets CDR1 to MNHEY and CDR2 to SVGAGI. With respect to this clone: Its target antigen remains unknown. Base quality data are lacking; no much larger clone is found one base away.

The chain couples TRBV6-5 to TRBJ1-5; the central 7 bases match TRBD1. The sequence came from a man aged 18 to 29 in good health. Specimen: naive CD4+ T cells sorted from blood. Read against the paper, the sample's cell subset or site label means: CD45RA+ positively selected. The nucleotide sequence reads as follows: TGTGCCAGCAGGTCGGACAGGTCTGGCAATCAGCCCCAGCATTTT. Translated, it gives CASRSDRSGNQPQHF.